This TCR beta chain emerged from a study of cytomegalovirus exposure and HLA in healthy donors. 13 Jbeta primers and 60 Vbeta primers were used for the PCR. Using immunoSEQ multiplex PCR, the repertoire was profiled, and TCRdb retains in-frame clones only, with some absent. This table has over 75,000 clones, around nine tenths appearing once. V gave up 3 bases and J gave up 6 bases, with 11 bases separating them. CDR3 length: 13 amino acids. CDR1 ENHRY and CDR2 SYGVKD come from the germline V gene. The receptor comes from a man aged 25-45 years in good health and CMV-seropositive. The sample taken for sequencing was PBMCs. V and J are TRBV10-3 and TRBJ1-1; D might be TRBD1 (5 bases). DNA of the CDR3: TGTGCCATCAGTGACAGAGACAGTTCTGAAGCTTTCTTT. Its translation: CAISDRDSSEAFF.